The T cell receptor (beta chain) under discussion was sequenced for a study of T cell responses to AZD1222 COVID-19 vaccine. The protocol was immunoSEQ multiplex PCR, while the TCRdb copy is restricted to in-frame clones and leaves out a portion. There are approximately 170,000 clones in the sample; around nine tenths occur only once, and around 1.1% lies in the top ten. This clone was detected only a few times. This CDR3 has 14 residues. Germline CDR1 reads MNHEY; CDR2 reads SVGAGI. V gave up 4 bases and J gave up 5 bases, with 11 bases separating them. The specimen comprised peripheral blood, sampled 28 days after the second AZD1222 dose. V and J are TRBV6-5 and TRBJ1-4; tentatively, D is TRBD1 (5 bases). The sequence was obtained from an adult who received the AZD1222 COVID-19 vaccine. The DNA of the CDR3 is TGTGCCAGCAGTTTCGGACACCGGAATGAAAAACTGTTTTTT. As protein: CASSFGHRNEKLFF.